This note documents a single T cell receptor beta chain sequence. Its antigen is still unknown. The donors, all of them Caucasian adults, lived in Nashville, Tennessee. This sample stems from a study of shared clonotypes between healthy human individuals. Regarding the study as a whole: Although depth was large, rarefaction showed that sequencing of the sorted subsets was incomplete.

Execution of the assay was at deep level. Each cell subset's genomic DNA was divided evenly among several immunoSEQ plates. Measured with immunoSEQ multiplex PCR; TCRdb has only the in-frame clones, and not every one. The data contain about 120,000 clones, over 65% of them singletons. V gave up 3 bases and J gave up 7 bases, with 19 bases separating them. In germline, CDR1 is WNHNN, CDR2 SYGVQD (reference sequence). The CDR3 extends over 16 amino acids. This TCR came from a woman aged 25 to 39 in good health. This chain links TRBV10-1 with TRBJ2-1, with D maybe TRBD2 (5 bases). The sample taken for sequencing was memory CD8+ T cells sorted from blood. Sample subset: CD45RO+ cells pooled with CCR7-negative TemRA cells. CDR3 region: CASSETLAEAKNEQFF. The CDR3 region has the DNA TGCGCCAGCAGTGAAACCCTTGCGGAGGCGAAGAATGAGCAGTTCTTC.